Here is one T cell receptor (beta chain) with its context. This clonotype was observed a few times. Its antigen is unknown. There are no base qualities to consult, and no much larger clone falls within one base. These data belong to a study of blood T cells in healthy people across ages (dated by TCRdb to about 2015). Concerning the study at large: In model experiments, roughly one uniquely barcoded TCR beta cDNA molecule per two T cells was captured by template switching. The study measured age-related changes in TCR beta repertoire diversity using deep sequencing normalized with unique cDNA molecular identifiers. The donors were split into four age groups: young (average 16 years), middle-aged (39), aged (about 56) and long-lived (about 74). To avoid experimental bias, donors of different ages were spread randomly across the sequencing lanes. For two donors (one aged 18 to 30 and one aged 80 or older), the study analyzed two additional independent replicas of 1 million unique cDNA reads from the same blood draw.

Library creation used 5' RACE. The second PCR ran for about 6 to 12 cycles and used a J-beta primer mix along with a sample-barcoded 5' primer. A unique molecular identifier was introduced onto each TCR beta cDNA molecule by a template-switch 5' adaptor carrying 12 random nucleotides. Each sample yielded at least 2.5 million CDR3-containing paired-end reads. First-strand cDNA synthesis was performed from all RNA using the Mint cDNA synthesis kit, with priming by a TRBC-specific oligonucleotide. All cDNA was treated with uracil-DNA glycosylase and then went through a first 18-cycle PCR with the universal primers M1SS and BC2_uni_R. The paper's data handling went like this. Each sample was normalized by randomly selecting 1 million high-quality reads, each carrying a distinct molecular identifier. Instead of being binned into consensus sequences, reads with shared molecular identifiers were discarded. MiTCR, run with a Q25 quality threshold and the strictest error-elimination algorithm, handled CDR3 identification, clonotype clustering and error correction. Lower-bound total TCR beta diversity was estimated with a nonparametric unseen species model using Euler transformation. TCRdb itself trimmed the public reads at Q25 with fastp, ran MiXCR and retained productive beta chains. CDR3 protein sequences are deduplicated, and each keeps its most common genes and DNA. The V and J calls shown here were made by TCRdb, not taken from the authors' results. This sample lists 1.8 million or so distinct CDR3 sequences; approximately 39% were detected once. The ten largest make up 23% of the sample.

The donors were roughly 39 Caucasian individuals from Russia, aged roughly 6 to 100 years, who were systemically healthy. Approximately 9.7 milliliters of peripheral blood were drawn from each donor into EDTA-treated Vacutainer tubes. PBMCs were isolated by Ficoll-Paque density-gradient centrifugation, with at least 6 million obtained per sample. Trizol reagent was used to extract total RNA from the PBMCs, yielding at least 6 micrograms per sample. For every donor, an aliquot of PBMCs went through flow cytometry to measure the percentages of naive CD45RAhigh/CD27high T cells. Beyond this particular receptor, the publication reports: Estimates of total diversity based on one million sequenced T cells were considered lower bounds and underestimates. Since profiling was done on bulk unsorted PBMCs, naive and antigen-experienced compartments could not be conclusively compared. The percentage of naive T cells measured by flow cytometry correlated strongly with observed TCR beta diversity. Observed TCR beta diversity per million T cells fell roughly linearly with age, and a significant reduction was already apparent by age roughly 40. The CMV infection status of donors was not known, potentially confounding age-related changes in expanded clonotypes. Compared with the aged group, the long-lived group had more naive CD4+ T cells, fewer expanded clones and increased TCR diversity, suggesting age selection.

Material for sequencing was blood. This clonotype originated in a human donor in good health.

CDR3 sequence: CASSVRLGSDTQYF. The DNA sequence follows: TGTGCCAGCAGCGTAAGACTAGGCTCAGATACGCAGTATTTT. The sequence links TRBV9 to TRBJ2-3, and TRBD2 may be the D gene, going by 6 matching bases. V is cut by 1 base and J by 4 bases, and the space between the germline ends is 10 bases. From a lookup of the germline V gene, CDR1 and CDR2 are SGDLS and YYNGEE. The CDR3 goes from the cysteine to the phenylalanine over 14 residues. Of the read, only the CDR3 DNA is kept; its 42 bases are in frame from base 1. Full variable domain (CDR3 extended with the reference TRBV9 and TRBJ2-3 proteins): DSGVTQTPKHLITATGQRVTLRCSPRSGDLSVYWYQQSLDQGLQFLIQYYNGEERAKGNILERFSAQQFPDLHSELNLSSLELGDSALYFCASSVRLGSDTQYFGPGTRLTVL.